This T cell receptor (beta chain) was sequenced during a study of blood T cell repertoires in COVID-19. The CDR3 loop spans 15 amino acids. The germline V and J ends were trimmed by 0 bases and 5 bases, with 14 bases remaining between them. Germline CDR1 is SGHTA and CDR2 is FQGNSA. Clones were sequenced by immunoSEQ multiplex PCR, and TCRdb holds only the in-frame ones, with some missing. The sample has 160,000 or so clones; approximately 88% are singletons. The V gene is TRBV7-2, the J gene TRBJ2-7; a weak D match, TRBD2 (5 bases). The source material was peripheral blood. The TCR was taken from a woman aged 50 to 65 with acute or convalescent COVID-19. The CDR3 DNA sequence: TGTGCCAGCAGCTTAGCTAAAGGAGGAGGAAACGAGCAGTACTTC. Translated: CASSLAKGGGNEQYF.